Below are 30 T cell receptor beta chains sequenced from a single sample in a study of blood T cell repertoires in COVID-19. Method: immunoSEQ multiplex PCR; TCRdb's copy keeps in-frame clones and lacks some. The sample has roughly 230,000 clones, around 90% seen once; the top ten hold 2.1%. The sequenced sample consisted of peripheral blood. Receptors were obtained from a woman aged 55-75 years with COVID-19, enrolled during active disease.

The V call is TRBV10-3, the J call TRBJ2-5, with D tentatively TRBD1 (6 bases). V shed 6 bases and J shed 3 bases, with 17 bases lying between them. This CDR3 region has 15 residues. From germline, CDR1 is ENHRY and CDR2 SYGVKD. The CDR3 protein is CAIRRSTGIEETQYF. The CDR3 DNA follows: TGTGCCATCAGGAGATCTACAGGGATAGAAGAGACCCAGTACTTC.

J is TRBJ1-1 and V is TRBV18, with D unclear. The germline V gene encodes CDR1 KGHSH and CDR2 LQKENI. The V and J ends lost 5 bases and 1 base respectively, with 8 bases between them. The CDR3 length is 13 residues. As DNA, the CDR3 is TGTGCCAGCTCAGTCTCCGGGAACACTGAAGCTTTCTTT. It translates to CASSVSGNTEAFF.

The rearrangement uses TRBV5-4 and TRBJ1-6; 7 nucleotides match TRBD1. The V gene end was trimmed by 3 bases and the J gene end by 7 bases; junction bases not matched to a gene: 10. CDR3 length: 16 residues. The germline gives CDR1 SGHNT, CDR2 YYREEE (reference sequence). The chain's CDR3 is CASSSPRDRRNSPLHF. CDR3 in DNA: TGTGCCAGCAGCTCACCCCGGGACAGAAGAAATTCACCCCTCCACTTT. Using reference TRBV5-4 and TRBJ1-6 for the parts outside the CDR3, the full variable domain is ETGVTQSPTHLIKTRGQQVTLRCSSQSGHNTVSWYQQALGQGPQFIFQYYREEENGRGNFPPRFSGLQFPNYSSELNVNALELDDSALYLCASSSPRDRRNSPLHFGNGTRLTVT.

The rearrangement uses TRBV4-2 and TRBJ1-2; D uncertain. The CDR3 is 15 residues long. Germline V gene lookup returns CDR1 LGHNA and CDR2 YNFKEQ. Trimming removed 1 base from V and 4 bases from J, with 13 bases in between. In DNA, the CDR3 is TGTGCCAGCAGCCAAGCCGCTATGCAACGCTATGGCTACACCTTC. It yields the protein CASSQAAMQRYGYTF.

The V and J genes are TRBV7-9 and TRBJ2-3, with 10 bases that match TRBD2. Trimming removed 4 bases from V and 1 base from J; junction bases left unmatched: 5. This CDR3 comprises 16 residues. Germline loops: CDR1 SEHNR, CDR2 FQNEAQ (reference sequence). CDR3: CASSSKRGGGTDTQYF. The CDR3 bases are TGTGCCAGCAGCTCAAAGCGGGGGGGCGGCACAGATACGCAGTATTTT.

V is TRBV7-2 and J is TRBJ2-2; 7 bases line up with TRBD2. This CDR3 has 17 amino acids. Germline lookup yields CDR1 SGHTA and CDR2 FQGNSA. V shed 5 bases and J 3 bases; nucleotides not matched to a gene: 12. The CDR3 nucleotides read TGTGCCAGCAGCCCACGCGGACTAGGAGCGGACACCGGGGAGCTGTTTTTT. Translating it yields CASSPRGLGADTGELFF. Looking up the rest from reference TRBV7-2 and TRBJ2-2 gives the full variable domain: GAGVSQSPSNKVTEKGKDVELRCDPISGHTALYWYRQSLGQGLEFLIYFQGNSAPDKSGLPSDRFSAERTGGSVSTLTIQRTQQEDSAVYLCASSPRGLGADTGELFFGEGSRLTVL.

This rearrangement joins TRBV15 to TRBJ2-5; 10 positions match TRBD1. Germline CDR1 and CDR2: LNHNV and YYDKDF (reference sequence). The CDR3 covers 14 residues. Trimming removed 3 bases from V and 4 bases from J; junction bases left unmatched: 2. The CDR3 here is CATSSRQGAETQYF. The CDR3 DNA sequence: TGTGCCACCAGCAGCAGACAGGGGGCAGAGACCCAGTACTTC.

The chain has TRBV4-1 and TRBJ1-2; 8 bases are a match to TRBD1. Germline CDR1 reads MGHRA; CDR2 reads YSYEKL. The CDR3 has 16 amino acids. With 0 bases clipped from V and 4 bases from J, the junction kept 7 bases outside the gene matches. Here the CDR3 reads CASSQDSGTGGYGYTF. The CDR3 region has the DNA TGCGCCAGCAGCCAAGATTCCGGTACAGGGGGCTATGGCTACACCTTC.

The chain joins TRBV6-1 to TRBJ1-2; perhaps TRBD1 as D (6 bases). There are 16 residues in the CDR3. Trimming took 1 base from V and 5 from J, leaving 17 bases between them. The germline V gene has CDR1 MNHNS and CDR2 SASEGT. In DNA, the CDR3 is TGTGCCAGCAGTGAAGTAGGACAGCCAAGGAATTATGGCTACACCTTC. It codes for CASSEVGQPRNYGYTF.

J is TRBJ1-2 and V is TRBV30, with 8 bases identical to TRBD1. The CDR3 runs to 14 residues. Germline CDR1 reads GTSNPN; CDR2 reads SVGIG (reference sequence). The CDR3 bases are TGTGCATCGCGAAGGGGACAGGCTACCTATGGCTACACCTTC. Translated: CASRRGQATYGYTF.

Regarding this clone: This CDR3 is also generated by other DNA sequences in the sample. The CDR3 DNA reads TGTGCCAGCAGTCCCGACAGGGGCGAGCAGTACTTC. This translates into CASSPDRGEQYF. The chain employs TRBV6-5 and TRBJ2-7; 8 bases are a match to TRBD1. V was clipped by 5 bases and J by 6 bases; unmatched bases: 3. The CDR3 spans 12 residues. Germline assignment: CDR1 MNHEY and CDR2 SVGAGI.

The J gene is TRBJ1-4, the V gene TRBV5-1; D is unclear. The germline gives CDR1 SGHRS, CDR2 YFSETQ. CDR3 length equals 17 residues. V lost 0 bases, J lost 0 bases, and 12 bases lay in between. The CDR3 here is CASSLEAFGATNEKLFF. CDR3 coding DNA: TGCGCCAGCAGCTTGGAGGCATTCGGGGCAACTAATGAAAAACTGTTTTTT.

The chain employs TRBV3-1 (or the pseudogene TRBV3-2) and TRBJ2-5; 7 nucleotides agree with TRBD2. With V trimmed by 3 bases and J by 7 bases, 14 bases remained unmatched. The CDR3 has 16 residues. Germline V CDR1 and CDR2: LGHDT, YNNKEL (reference sequence). CDR3 amino acids: CASSQLMERGLGTQYF. The CDR3 DNA is TGTGCCAGCAGCCAGCTCATGGAGCGGGGATTGGGGACCCAGTACTTC.

The chain is built from TRBV7-2 and TRBJ1-1; no clear D gene. The CDR3 is 14 amino acids. V lost 1 base and J 3 bases, leaving 9 bases between the germline ends. CDR1 is SGHTA and CDR2 is FQGNSA in the germline V gene. CDR3 nucleotide sequence: TGTGCCAGCAGCTTAGATCCCGGGGACACTGAAGCTTTCTTT. Translation: CASSLDPGDTEAFF.

The chain couples TRBV15 to TRBJ2-7; the D gene is possibly TRBD2 (6 bases). The CDR3 extends over 15 amino acids. The ends were cut back, 3 bases at V and 0 bases at J, with 12 bases in the middle. Germline lookup yields CDR1 LNHNV and CDR2 YYDKDF (reference sequence). CDR3 nucleotide sequence: TGTGCCACCAGCAGTGGGGGGTTCCCCTCCTACGAGCAGTACTTC. Translating gives CATSSGGFPSYEQYF. Drawing the rest from reference TRBV15 and TRBJ2-7, the complete variable domain is DAMVIQNPRYQVTQFGKPVTLSCSQTLNHNVMYWYQQKSSQAPKLLFHYYDKDFNNEADTPDNFQSRRPNTSFCFLDIRSPGLGDTAMYLCATSSGGFPSYEQYFGPGTRLTVT.

This clone was found once. V gene TRBV9 combines with J gene TRBJ1-4; 9 bases agree with TRBD1. The CDR3 has 14 residues. CDR1 and CDR2 from the germline V gene are SGDLS and YYNGEE. Trimming at V came to 3 bases and at J to 8 bases, leaving 5 bases not matched to a gene. CDR3 region: CASSATGGVEKLFF. CDR3 nucleotide sequence: TGTGCCAGCAGCGCCACAGGGGGCGTGGAAAAACTGTTTTTT.

The chain links TRBV3-1 (or the pseudogene TRBV3-2) to TRBJ1-3, with TRBD1 identical over 8 bases. J gave up 0 bases and V 0 bases, and 4 bases lay outside the gene matches. This CDR3 contains 17 residues. Germline V gives CDR1 LGHDT, CDR2 YNNKEL (reference sequence). CDR3 loop: CASSQELGTGSGNTIYF. Written as DNA, the CDR3 is TGTGCCAGCAGCCAAGAATTAGGGACAGGCTCTGGAAACACCATATATTTT.

This chain links TRBV7-9 with TRBJ2-4, with D unresolved. CDR3 size: 14 residues. Deletions cut 5 bases from V and 3 bases from J, with 11 bases between. The germline gives CDR1 SEHNR, CDR2 FQNEAQ (reference sequence). CDR3 bases: TGTGCCAGCAGCGGTAACACTAACAAAAACATTCAGTACTTC. Its translation: CASSGNTNKNIQYF.

The chain carries TRBV7-9 and TRBJ2-7, with TRBD1 matching over 8 bases. Trimming took 5 bases from V and 5 from J; bases not matched to a gene: 11. This CDR3 is 15 amino acids long. CDR1 and CDR2 from the germline V gene are SEHNR and FQNEAQ (reference sequence). CDR3 DNA sequence: TGTGCCAGCAGCCCCGCTCAGGGGGCTCCGCACGAGCAGTACTTC. Protein product: CASSPAQGAPHEQYF.

J is TRBJ2-7 and V is TRBV27; 9 bases map to TRBD1. This CDR3 is 12 amino acids long. Germline V lookup: CDR1 MNHEY, CDR2 SMNVEV (reference sequence). Trimming cost V 4 bases and J 9 bases; bases outside gene matches: 4. DNA of the CDR3: TGTGCCAGCAGTTACAGGGGGCAGGGGCAGTACTTC. Amino acids: CASSYRGQGQYF.

The chain links TRBV19 to TRBJ2-5; the match to TRBD1 covers 10 bases. Germline CDR1 is LNHDA and CDR2 is SQIVND (reference sequence). There are 14 residues in the CDR3. The junction had 10 bases not matched to a gene; V was cut back by 9 bases and J by 6 bases. As DNA, the CDR3 is TGTGCCAGCTCGGAGACAGGGGGCGGGAAGACCCAGTACTTC. Translation: CASSETGGGKTQYF.

This clone showed up just a few times. V gene TRBV6-1 combines with J gene TRBJ1-6; D is unclear. CDR1 MNHNS and CDR2 SASEGT come from the germline V gene. V was pared by 1 base and J by 0 bases, with 10 bases between. There are 17 residues in the CDR3. The CDR3 region has the DNA TGTGCCAGCAGTGAAGGCGTAGGAGACTCCTATAATTCACCCCTCCACTTT. Amino acid sequence: CASSEGVGDSYNSPLHF.

This rearrangement joins TRBV21-1 to TRBJ1-3; TRBD1 was called by the table and not checked on the DNA. TRBV21-1 is reported as a pseudogene. CDR3 size: 17 residues. The CDR3 DNA is TGTGCCAGCAGCAAAGGAGGGGGCGAAAGCTCTGGAAACACCATATATTTT. Amino acids: CASSKGGGESSGNTIYF.

The chain recombines TRBV15 with TRBJ1-1; D gene unclear. V lost 0 bases and J lost 4, with 9 bases in between. The germline V gene has CDR1 LNHNV and CDR2 YYDKDF (reference sequence). The CDR3 covers 14 residues. CDR3 amino acids: CATSRDHGGTEAFF. CDR3 nucleotides: TGTGCCACCAGCAGAGATCACGGCGGCACTGAAGCTTTCTTT. Supplemented by reference TRBV15 and TRBJ1-1, the full variable domain reads DAMVIQNPRYQVTQFGKPVTLSCSQTLNHNVMYWYQQKSSQAPKLLFHYYDKDFNNEADTPDNFQSRRPNTSFCFLDIRSPGLGDTAMYLCATSRDHGGTEAFFGQGTRLTVV.

V is TRBV7-8 and J is TRBJ2-7; no clear D. The CDR3 extends over 10 amino acids. CDR1 SGHVS and CDR2 FQNEAQ come from the germline V gene. Trimming stripped 5 bases from V and 5 bases from J, with 4 bases between. The CDR3 loop is CASSLDEQYF. CDR3 in DNA: TGTGCCAGCAGCCTCGACGAGCAGTACTTC.

This chain joins TRBV5-1 and TRBJ1-1; 9 nucleotides line up with TRBD1. The CDR3 totals 13 residues. After removal of 5 bases from V and 7 bases from J, the junction contained 6 bases not matched to a gene. The germline V gene has CDR1 SGHRS and CDR2 YFSETQ. In DNA, the CDR3 is TGCGCCAGCAGAGGGACAGGGACTAATGAAGCTTTCTTT. Protein: CASRGTGTNEAFF.

The rearrangement links TRBV4-3 to TRBJ2-2; TRBD2 aligns across 10 bases. The CDR3 sequence is 16 residues long. The germline gives CDR1 LGHNA, CDR2 YSLEER. V dropped 3 bases and J dropped 7; count of bases not matched to a gene: 8. The CDR3: CASSQSSGGADGELFF. CDR3 bases: TGCGCCAGCAGCCAGTCGAGCGGGGGGGCGGACGGGGAGCTGTTTTTT.

V is TRBV9 and J is TRBJ1-3; D gene ambiguous. This CDR3 is built from 16 residues. V gave up 0 bases and J gave up 0 bases, with 10 bases separating them. Germline CDR1 and CDR2: SGDLS and YYNGEE. The CDR3 nucleotides are TGTGCCAGCAGCGTAGACCCGGGTTTCTCTGGAAACACCATATATTTT. It translates to CASSVDPGFSGNTIYF.

Written as DNA, the CDR3 is TGCAGCGTCGCCCAAGAGCCGGATCAGCCCCAGCATTTT. Protein product: CSVAQEPDQPQHF. The chain links TRBV29-1 to TRBJ1-5; no clear D gene. CDR3 length: 13 amino acids. The ends were cut back, 6 bases at V and 5 bases at J, with 14 bases in the middle. Germline lookup yields CDR1 SQVTM and CDR2 ANQGSEA.

V and J are TRBV6-1 and TRBJ2-1; TRBD2 aligns across 7 bases. This CDR3 spans 16 amino acids. Germline V gene sequence: CDR1 MNHNS, CDR2 SASEGT. The J segment lost 4 bases and the V segment lost 0 bases, leaving 6 bases of the junction unmatched. CDR3 region: CASSEAGTSAYNEQFF. Here the CDR3 DNA reads TGTGCCAGCAGTGAAGCGGGAACTAGCGCGTACAATGAGCAGTTCTTC.